The next 21 T cell receptor beta chains were all read from a single sample in a study of blood T cells in healthy people across ages. Using a J-beta primer mix together with a sample-barcoded 5' primer, a second PCR was run for about 6 to 12 cycles. Each CDR3 protein gets one entry after TCRdb re-called the 5' RACE reads with MiXCR. The sample yields 1.6 million or so distinct CDR3 sequences, 34% seen once. Specimen: blood. Every receptor here comes from a woman between 25 and 40 years old in good health.

The rearrangement links TRBV25-1 to TRBJ2-7; 8 bases align to TRBD2. The V gene end was trimmed by 9 bases and the J gene end by 3 bases; junction bases not matched to a gene: 13. Germline CDR1 is MGHDK and CDR2 is SYGVNS. The CDR3 is 15 amino acids. The CDR3 DNA reads TGTGCCAGTAGTCCAGCGGGAGTCCCCCACTACGAGCAGTACTTC. Residues: CASSPAGVPHYEQYF.

This clonotype was observed a handful of times. This sequence joins TRBV20-1 and TRBJ2-5; no clear D gene. V was pared by 1 base and J by 2 bases, with 11 bases between. Germline CDR1 reads DFQATT; CDR2 reads SNEGSKA (reference sequence). This CDR3 comprises 14 residues. The CDR3 DNA reads TGCAGTGCTAGAGTGTCCCGGGTTCAAGAGACCCAGTACTTC. Translating it yields CSARVSRVQETQYF.

This clonotype was recorded a few times. V and J are TRBV29-1 and TRBJ1-3; the D is unclear. This CDR3 is 11 amino acids long. Per the germline V gene, CDR1 is SQVTM and CDR2 is ANQGSEA. Trimming stripped 7 bases from V and 0 bases from J, with 4 bases between. The CDR3 loop reads CSGGSGNTIYF. CDR3 DNA: TGCAGCGGTGGCTCTGGAAACACCATATATTTT.

This chain joins TRBV5-1 and TRBJ2-1; perhaps TRBD2 as D (5 bases). Between the trimmed V and J ends, which lost 2 bases and 2 bases, there was a span of 14 bases. The CDR3 runs 16 residues. The germline gives CDR1 SGHRS, CDR2 YFSETQ. CDR3 in DNA: TGCGCCAGCAGCTTAGCCACTAGTGGCGCCTACAATGAGCAGTTCTTC. Protein: CASSLATSGAYNEQFF.

The V call is TRBV5-1, the J call TRBJ2-1; the D gene is possibly TRBD1 (5 bases). Per the germline V gene, CDR1 is SGHRS and CDR2 is YFSETQ. Trimming took 0 bases from V and 7 from J, leaving 14 bases between them. CDR3 size: 15 residues. CDR3 amino acids: CASSLGGWGGNEQFF. In DNA, the CDR3 is TGCGCCAGCAGCTTGGGGGGCTGGGGCGGTAATGAGCAGTTCTTC.

The chain couples TRBV20-1 to TRBJ1-2, with D possibly TRBD1 on 5 matching bases. The CDR3 loop spans 15 amino acids. Trimming cost V 4 bases and J 0 bases, with 15 bases left between them. The germline V gene encodes CDR1 DFQATT and CDR2 SNEGSKA (reference sequence). As DNA, the CDR3 is TGCAGTGCTATCGGGGGGAGAAAAGCTAACTATGGCTACACCTTC. Protein product: CSAIGGRKANYGYTF.

This clonotype was seen many times. The rearrangement links TRBV29-1 to TRBJ2-5; D might be TRBD2 (5 bases). The CDR3 extends over 12 amino acids. V lost 0 bases, J lost 4 bases, and 6 bases lay in between. Germline assignment: CDR1 SQVTM and CDR2 ANQGSEA. CDR3 in DNA: TGCAGCGTTGAAGATGGGAGAGAGACCCAGTACTTC. Its protein is CSVEDGRETQYF.

There are a few counts of this clonotype. This rearrangement joins TRBV6-6 to TRBJ2-5; D gene ambiguous. This CDR3 contains 12 residues. With 6 bases removed from V and 6 bases from J, the gap between germline ends came to 11 bases. The germline V gene has CDR1 MNHNY and CDR2 SVGAGI (reference sequence). DNA of the CDR3: TGTGCCAGCAGCCCCAGCTCAAAGACCCAGTACTTC. This codes for CASSPSSKTQYF.

This clonotype has ten or more counts. The J gene is TRBJ2-7, the V gene TRBV4-1, with D maybe TRBD2 (6 bases). This CDR3 contains 17 residues. Germline V CDR1 and CDR2: MGHRA, YSYEKL. Trimming left V 0 bases short and J 0 bases short, with 15 bases between. CDR3 in amino acids: CASSQDPVGGGSYEQYF. CDR3 bases: TGCGCCAGCAGCCAAGATCCCGTCGGGGGAGGCTCCTACGAGCAGTACTTC.

Note on this clonotype: A much larger clone lies a single base off, so this may be a read error. The chain employs TRBV29-1 and TRBJ2-1, with D possibly being TRBD1 (6 bases). Trimming removed 1 base at V and 6 bases at J, with 13 bases between. There are 14 residues in the CDR3. The germline V gene has CDR1 SQVTM and CDR2 ANQGSEA. The CDR3 spells CSVEGVQGSNEQFF. The CDR3, as DNA: TGCAGCGTTGAAGGGGTGCAGGGGAGCAATGAGCAGTTCTTC.

This clonotype occurred once. Since no conserved phenylalanine or tryptophan closes the CDR3, a read error is the likely cause. No DNA is shown, since the ends of the CDR3 on it are uncertain; the CDR3 is the one TCRdb lists. The rearrangement links TRBV20-1 to TRBJ2-1; the DNA was not used to check the table's D call, TRBD2. Including both end residues, the CDR3 is 15 amino acids long. From germline, CDR1 is DFQATT and CDR2 SNEGSKA (reference sequence). The CDR3 loop reads CSAFTPLAGQDERFL.

V usage is TRBV7-3 and J usage is TRBJ2-1; tentative D call: TRBD1 (5 bases). The CDR3 length is 21 residues. Germline loops: CDR1 SGHTA, CDR2 FQGTGA. V dropped 0 bases and J dropped 4 bases, with 28 bases sitting between them. This chain's CDR3 is CASSLTGRGATYPIRYNEQFF. The CDR3 DNA is TGTGCCAGCAGCTTAACGGGGCGTGGGGCCACTTACCCTATCAGGTACAATGAGCAGTTCTTC.

This chain connects TRBV5-1 to TRBJ1-1; TRBD1 matches at 7 bases. CDR3 size: 14 residues. Germline values: CDR1 SGHRS, CDR2 YFSETQ. J lost 7 bases, V lost 0 bases, and 6 bases had no gene match. In DNA, the CDR3 is TGCGCCAGCAGCTTGGTGACAGGGAGTATTGAAGCTTTCTTT. Its protein is CASSLVTGSIEAFF.

The chain joins TRBV6-5 to TRBJ1-1; D not resolved. V was trimmed by 8 bases and J by 1 base, leaving 11 bases between them. The length of the CDR3 is 13 residues. The germline V gene encodes CDR1 MNHEY and CDR2 SVGAGI. The DNA for the CDR3 is TGTGCCAGCGCCGGTCCTGGGAACACTGAAGCTTTCTTT. It yields the protein CASAGPGNTEAFF.

CDR3 DNA sequence: TGCAGCGTGGGGACTAGCGGGAGGGCCTGGGAGACCCAGTACTTC. As protein: CSVGTSGRAWETQYF. The rearrangement uses TRBV29-1 and TRBJ2-5; 16 positions agree with TRBD2. CDR1 is SQVTM, CDR2 ANQGSEA, per germline. The junction had 6 bases not matched to a gene; V was cut back by 6 bases and J by 5 bases. The CDR3 runs 15 residues.

The chain's CDR3 is CASSPTDLATEAFF. CDR3 sequence (DNA): TGTGCCAGCAGTCCAACAGATTTAGCCACTGAAGCTTTCTTT. The chain uses TRBV6-4 and TRBJ1-1, with D unclear. The germline V and J ends were trimmed by 5 bases and 4 bases, with 14 bases remaining between them. The CDR3 consists of 14 residues. CDR1 is MRHNA, CDR2 SNTAGT, per germline.

This clonotype has a count of ten or more. The J gene is TRBJ2-3, the V gene TRBV4-1, with TRBD1 as a possible D gene (6 bases). V lost 0 bases and J lost 5, with 12 bases in between. Per germline, CDR1 MGHRA and CDR2 YSYEKL. CDR3 length: 15 residues. The CDR3 reads CASSQDQAGVDTQYF. In DNA form, the CDR3 reads TGCGCCAGCAGCCAAGATCAAGCAGGGGTAGATACGCAGTATTTT.

The rearrangement uses TRBV11-2 and TRBJ1-1; D is ambiguous. This CDR3 has 15 amino acids. Trimming pared 6 bases from V and 1 base from J, leaving 15 bases between. Germline CDR1 SGHAT, CDR2 FQNNGV. CDR3 in DNA: TGTGCCAGCAGGGCCACCGTTAACCCGAACACTGAAGCTTTCTTT. It translates to CASRATVNPNTEAFF.

Note on this clonotype: Given a much more abundant clone one base away, this may be a read error. This chain uses TRBV12-3 or TRBV12-4 with TRBJ1-1; D may be TRBD1 (6 bases). The CDR3 is 13 residues long. The chain's CDR3 is CASSLQGFTGAFF. CDR3 DNA sequence: TGTGCCAGCAGTTTACAGGGGTTCACTGGAGCTTTCTTT.

The genes are TRBV6-5 and TRBJ1-2; a weak D match, TRBD1 (5 bases). The CDR3 covers 15 residues. The germline gives CDR1 MNHEY, CDR2 SVGAGI. V was pared by 4 bases and J by 1 base, with 13 bases between. DNA for the CDR3: TGTGCCAGCAGTTCCCGCGGGGACCTTAACTATGGCTACACCTTC. Its translation: CASSSRGDLNYGYTF.

J is TRBJ2-5 and V is TRBV27; TRBD2 matches 7 bases. The CDR3 contains 15 residues. V was pared by 5 bases and J by 11 bases, with 17 bases of the junction left unmatched. Germline-derived CDR1 and CDR2 are MNHEY and SMNVEV (reference sequence). DNA of the CDR3: TGTGCCAGCAGTCCATGGACTAGGGGATGGGAGGAGCAGTACTTC. This sequence encodes CASSPWTRGWEEQYF.